This T cell receptor (beta chain) was sequenced during a study of blood T cells in healthy people across ages. Points on this clonotype: Antigen: not known.

Study-wide points: The study found more naive CD4+ cells and higher diversity in long-lived than aged donors. Unsorted PBMC material precluded a definitive naive versus antigen-experienced comparison.

V shed 3 bases, J shed 0 bases, and the junction held 12 bases outside the gene matches. This CDR3 has 18 amino acids. Germline V CDR1 and CDR2: KGHSH, LQKENI. With a J-beta primer mix and a sample-barcoded 5' primer, a second PCR ran about 7 to 12 cycles. TCRdb redid the calling of the 5' RACE reads with MiXCR, one entry per CDR3 protein. Here the sample spans about 680,000 distinct CDR3 sequences, roughly 50% being singletons. The chain joins TRBV18 to TRBJ2-5; 8 bases match TRBD1. The sequence was obtained from a woman in her fifties or sixties in good health. The sequencing sample was made of blood. CDR3 nucleotide sequence: TGTGCCAGCTCACCGATAGTCATTACAGGGGGTAACCAAGAGACCCAGTACTTC. Its translation: CASSPIVITGGNQETQYF.